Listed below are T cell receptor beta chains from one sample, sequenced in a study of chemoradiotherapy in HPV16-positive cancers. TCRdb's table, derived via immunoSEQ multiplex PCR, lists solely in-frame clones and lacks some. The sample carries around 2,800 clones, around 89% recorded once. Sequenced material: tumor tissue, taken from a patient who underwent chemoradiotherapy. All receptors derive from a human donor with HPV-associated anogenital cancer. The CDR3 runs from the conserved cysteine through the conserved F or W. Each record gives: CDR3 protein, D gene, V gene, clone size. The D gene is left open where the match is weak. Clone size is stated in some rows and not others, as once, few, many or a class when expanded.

cdr3_aa: CASSARPYTDTQYF
d_call: .
v_call: TRBV9
clone_size: .

cdr3_aa: CASSLRGLPDTQYF
d_call: .
v_call: TRBV10-2
clone_size: few

cdr3_aa: CASSSYGSTEAFF
d_call: .
v_call: TRBV11-3
clone_size: .

cdr3_aa: CASSPSGTGAYEQYF
d_call: TRBD1
v_call: TRBV7-3
clone_size: .

cdr3_aa: CASGYNHGYTF
d_call: .
v_call: TRBV28
clone_size: .

cdr3_aa: CASSSGTGGNEQFF
d_call: TRBD1
v_call: TRBV6-6
clone_size: .

cdr3_aa: CASRSGTDFTDTQYF
d_call: TRBD1
v_call: TRBV7-9
clone_size: .

cdr3_aa: CASSMSPYNYGYTF
d_call: .
v_call: TRBV7-2
clone_size: .

cdr3_aa: CASSIDRGLVNEQFF
d_call: TRBD2
v_call: TRBV19
clone_size: .

cdr3_aa: CASSPRQGAAYEQYF
d_call: TRBD1
v_call: TRBV6-6
clone_size: .

cdr3_aa: CASSLVGPSTDTQYF
d_call: .
v_call: TRBV5-1
clone_size: .

cdr3_aa: CTSSQITPNTEAFF
d_call: .
v_call: TRBV1
clone_size: .

cdr3_aa: CASSPPDGRVFF
d_call: .
v_call: TRBV27
clone_size: .

cdr3_aa: CASSRPSYGTQYF
d_call: .
v_call: TRBV28
clone_size: .

cdr3_aa: CASSEAVAGIQETQYF
d_call: TRBD2
v_call: TRBV6-1
clone_size: .

cdr3_aa: CAAASRRTGPQETQYF
d_call: .
v_call: TRBV21-1
clone_size: .

cdr3_aa: CASNRPDQPQHF
d_call: .
v_call: TRBV28
clone_size: .

cdr3_aa: CASRRDSFNEKLFF
d_call: TRBD1
v_call: TRBV19
clone_size: .

cdr3_aa: CASSQTQPDTKVRPGELFF
d_call: .
v_call: TRBV23-1
clone_size: .

cdr3_aa: CSAIGTDGQPQHF
d_call: TRBD1
v_call: TRBV29-1
clone_size: .

cdr3_aa: CASSTQPGQLTGELFF
d_call: .
v_call: TRBV14
clone_size: .

cdr3_aa: CASSEGTGGTDTQYF
d_call: TRBD1
v_call: TRBV6-4
clone_size: .

cdr3_aa: CASSQDLAGGTDTQYF
d_call: TRBD2
v_call: TRBV4-2
clone_size: few

cdr3_aa: CASSSLGGASDEQFF
d_call: .
v_call: TRBV7-3
clone_size: .

cdr3_aa: CSFKSAYSYEQYF
d_call: .
v_call: TRBV29-1
clone_size: .

cdr3_aa: CASSQDRRAITDTQYF
d_call: .
v_call: TRBV14
clone_size: .

cdr3_aa: CASSLGTGVQPQHF
d_call: TRBD1
v_call: TRBV28
clone_size: once

cdr3_aa: CASSSRLADTGELFF
d_call: TRBD2
v_call: TRBV10-1
clone_size: .

cdr3_aa: CAISEVDTEAFF
d_call: .
v_call: TRBV10-3
clone_size: .

cdr3_aa: CASARTLGRGEQYF
d_call: TRBD2
v_call: TRBV6-5
clone_size: .

cdr3_aa: CASSALDGVHEKLFF
d_call: .
v_call: TRBV9
clone_size: .

cdr3_aa: CAWRLTAGGAPLHF
d_call: .
v_call: TRBV30
clone_size: .